This T cell receptor beta chain was sequenced in a study of blood T cell repertoires in COVID-19. Study-level background: PBMCs, B-cell-depleted T cells, or T cells provided the cDNA or gDNA that made up the material.

Trimming cost V 5 bases and J 2 bases; bases outside gene matches: 6. This CDR3 contains 14 residues. Looked up from germline, CDR1 is SGHAT and CDR2 is FQNNGV. Per the original methods: Researchers report that nucleated cell counts were estimated from reference gene primer amplification. Libraries were prepared by immunoSEQ multiplex PCR; TCRdb keeps only in-frame clonotypes and omits some of them. V and J calls and clone size are given by that table; D and trimming were obtained from the DNA. The repertoire holds about 250,000 clones, 80% to 85% seen once, with roughly 1.4% in the top ten. This receptor was obtained from a woman aged 40 to 50 who had recovered from COVID-19. The gene calls are TRBV11-2 and TRBJ2-7; 7 bases agree with TRBD2. The material sequenced was peripheral blood. The CDR3 protein is CASSLSGGPYEQYF. DNA for the CDR3: TGTGCCAGCAGCCTGTCGGGGGGACCCTACGAGCAGTACTTC.